The 30 T cell receptor beta chains given below trace back to one sample, sequenced in a study of radiation and T cells in renal cell carcinoma. Time point in this sample: baseline pretreatment blood. Treatment reported: 15 Gy SBRT to primary tumor, nephrectomy 4 weeks later. Sequencing used immunoSEQ multiplex PCR; TCRdb keeps in-frame clones, though not all of them. Of approximately 150,000 clones in the sample, approximately 87% are singletons; the top ten hold approximately 22%. This sample comprised blood, obtained from a patient whose treatment included radiotherapy and nephrectomy. These receptors were obtained from a woman aged 50 to 60 with renal cell carcinoma.

The rearrangement uses TRBV25-1 and TRBJ2-7; tentatively, D is TRBD1 (7 bases). V lost 3 bases to trimming and J lost 5 bases, with 11 bases between them. This CDR3 has 13 amino acids. Per the germline V gene, CDR1 is MGHDK and CDR2 is SYGVNS. CDR3 DNA: TGTGCCAGCAGTGAGTCCAGGGGGGACGAGCAGTACTTC. Its protein product is CASSESRGDEQYF.

Concerning this clone itself: Relative to the germline gene, one junction end is altered; a read error may explain this. This chain links TRBV30 with TRBJ2-4; maybe TRBD2 (6 bases). The CDR3 covers 11 residues. CDR1 is GTSNPN, CDR2 SVGIG, per germline (reference sequence). The CDR3 bases are TGTGCCTCTAGCGTCGGGACGTATGAGGTCTTC. This sequence encodes CASSVGTYEVF.

This clone was observed once. The germline gene is not matched at one end of the junction; a read error may be the cause. V is TRBV6-1 and J is TRBJ2-2, with D perhaps TRBD1 (8 bases). The CDR3 has 16 residues. Per germline, CDR1 MNHNS and CDR2 SASEGT. The chain's CDR3 is CASREGQGGYTGELFF. The CDR3 DNA reads as TGTGCCAGCAGAGAAGGACAGGGAGGGTACACCGGGGAGCTGTTTTTT.

The gene calls are TRBV7-2 and TRBJ2-7; 8 nucleotides agree with TRBD1. J lost 3 bases, V lost 8 bases, and 6 bases had no gene match. The CDR3 has 13 amino acids. Germline V gene data show CDR1 as SGHTA and CDR2 as FQGNSA. The CDR3: CASATGTGYEQYF. CDR3 sequence (DNA): TGTGCCAGCGCAACCGGGACAGGCTACGAGCAGTACTTC.

This clone was seen more than once but under ten times. The chain recombines TRBV27 with TRBJ1-3; D is uncertain. Germline CDR1 is MNHEY and CDR2 is SMNVEV (reference sequence). V lost 2 bases and J lost 1, with 12 bases in between. This CDR3 has 16 amino acids. The chain's CDR3 is CASSLQSPTSGNTIYF. In DNA, the CDR3 is TGTGCCAGCAGTTTACAGAGTCCTACTTCTGGAAACACCATATATTTT.

The chain employs TRBV6-1 and TRBJ2-6, with D tentatively TRBD2 (5 bases). Per germline, CDR1 MNHNS and CDR2 SASEGT. The CDR3 runs 12 residues. The CDR3: CVGSSGANVLTF. In nucleotides, the CDR3 is TGTGTGGGGAGCTCTGGGGCCAACGTCCTGACTTTC.

The V gene is TRBV4-1, the J gene TRBJ1-2; 7 bases are a match to TRBD1. J gave up 6 bases and V 6 bases, and 16 bases lay outside the gene matches. The germline V gene has CDR1 MGHRA and CDR2 YSYEKL. The length of the CDR3 is 16 residues. Here the CDR3 DNA reads TGCGCCAGCAGTCCCTCAGGGGGGTCTCGGTTCCATGGCTACACCTTC. It codes for CASSPSGGSRFHGYTF.

This chain joins TRBV7-2 and TRBJ2-7; 7 bases fit TRBD2. With 3 bases clipped from V and 3 bases from J, the junction kept 8 bases outside the gene matches. The CDR3 has 15 residues. Germline V lookup: CDR1 SGHTA, CDR2 FQGNSA. CDR3 sequence: CASSFFGLEDYEQYF. The CDR3 DNA sequence: TGTGCCAGCAGCTTCTTCGGACTAGAGGACTACGAGCAGTACTTC.

With regard to this clone: The DNA is left out, because the CDR3 cannot be placed on it with certainty; the CDR3 is given as TCRdb lists it. The chain employs TRBV19 and TRBJ1-6; the table's D call, TRBD1, was not checked against the DNA. The CDR3 spans 15 residues, counting both ends. Germline CDR1 is LNHDA and CDR2 is SQIVND (reference sequence). CDR3 sequence: CASILAAAYNSPLHF.

The chain recombines TRBV7-2 with TRBJ2-2; TRBD1 agrees at 10 bases. The CDR3 covers 15 residues. V shed 6 bases and J 7 bases; nucleotides not matched to a gene: 8. Germline V gene sequence: CDR1 SGHTA, CDR2 FQGNSA. CDR3 loop: CASSPRQGAVGELFF. For the CDR3, the DNA is TGTGCCAGCAGTCCCCGACAGGGGGCGGTCGGGGAGCTGTTTTTT.

The chain combines TRBV10-3 with TRBJ2-6; 7 nucleotides match TRBD1. The germline V gene has CDR1 ENHRY and CDR2 SYGVKD. CDR3 size: 16 residues. The junction had 7 bases not matched to a gene; V was cut back by 5 bases and J by 3 bases. CDR3 sequence: CAISQQGNSGANVLTF. The DNA for the CDR3 is TGTGCCATCAGTCAACAGGGGAATAGTGGGGCCAACGTCCTGACTTTC.

The chain has TRBV2 and TRBJ2-3; the D is unclear. Germline lookup yields CDR1 SNHLY and CDR2 FYNNEI. Between the trimmed V and J ends, which lost 5 bases and 2 bases, there was a span of 2 bases. The CDR3 is 11 amino acids. The CDR3 sequence: CASSTTDTQYF. In nucleotides, the CDR3 is TGTGCCAGCAGTACCACAGATACGCAGTATTTT. Full variable domain (outside the CDR3, taken from reference TRBV2 and TRBJ2-3): EPEVTQTPSHQVTQMGQEVILRCVPISNHLYFYWYRQILGQKVEFLVSFYNNEISEKSEIFDDQFSVERPDGSNFTLKIRSTKLEDSAMYFCASSTTDTQYFGPGTRLTVL.

This sequence joins TRBV6-5 and TRBJ2-7, with a tentative D call TRBD1 (5 bases). Trimming removed 6 bases from V and 6 bases from J, with 18 bases in between. The germline V gene encodes CDR1 MNHEY and CDR2 SVGAGI. This CDR3 contains 14 residues. The CDR3 nucleotides read TGTGCCAGCAGATACCTACAGGACGGGTCCGAGCAGTACTTC. Translating it yields CASRYLQDGSEQYF.

The rearrangement joins TRBV2 to TRBJ1-5, with 8 bases lining up with TRBD1. CDR1 is SNHLY and CDR2 is FYNNEI in the germline V gene. The J segment lost 6 bases and the V segment lost 6 bases, leaving 13 bases of the junction unmatched. The CDR3 length is 16 residues. The CDR3, as DNA: TGTGCCAGCAGGAGAGAGGACAGGGACTTTTGTCAGCCCCAGCATTTT. Protein: CASRREDRDFCQPQHF.

This chain joins TRBV7-2 and TRBJ1-1, with D perhaps TRBD1 (6 bases). CDR1 is SGHTA and CDR2 is FQGNSA in the germline V gene. Deletions cut 5 bases from V and 3 bases from J, with 16 bases between. This CDR3 has 15 residues. The CDR3 DNA sequence: TGTGCCAGCAGCCCCCCCCGGGAGGGGGACACTGAAGCTTTCTTT. Translation gives CASSPPREGDTEAFF. Full variable domain (rest looked up from reference TRBV7-2 and TRBJ1-1): GAGVSQSPSNKVTEKGKDVELRCDPISGHTALYWYRQSLGQGLEFLIYFQGNSAPDKSGLPSDRFSAERTGGSVSTLTIQRTQQEDSAVYLCASSPPREGDTEAFFGQGTRLTVV.

Only one count was recorded for this clone. The chain couples TRBV27 to TRBJ2-7, with D perhaps assigned TRBD1 or TRBD2 (7 bases each). This CDR3 is built from 15 residues. CDR1 and CDR2 from the germline V gene are MNHEY and SMNVEV (reference sequence). Trimming took off 2 bases at V and 2 bases at J, with 13 bases between the two ends. CDR3 loop: CASSLREGATYEQYF. The CDR3 bases are TGTGCCAGCAGTTTAAGGGAGGGGGCGACCTACGAGCAGTACTTC.

The rearrangement uses TRBV9 and TRBJ2-2; D perhaps matches TRBD2 (6 bases). This CDR3 has 15 residues. V gave up 0 bases and J gave up 3 bases, with 9 bases separating them. The germline V gene has CDR1 SGDLS and CDR2 YYNGEE. The CDR3 DNA reads as TGTGCCAGCAGCGTAGCGGGAGTCGACACCGGGGAGCTGTTTTTT. As protein: CASSVAGVDTGELFF.

This clone has only a few counts. The DNA of the CDR3 is TGTGCCAGCAGTTTAAGTTATGGGCACAGGGAAGAGTCTAACTATGGCTACACCTTC. It codes for CASSLSYGHREESNYGYTF. The chain recombines TRBV28 with TRBJ1-2; possible D gene TRBD1, 6 bases. Per germline, CDR1 MDHEN and CDR2 SYDVKM. This CDR3 is built from 19 residues. The ends were cut back, 2 bases at V and 0 bases at J, with 22 bases in the middle.

The rearrangement links TRBV5-1 to TRBJ1-4, with D tentatively TRBD1 (5 bases). V was trimmed by 0 bases and J by 4 bases, leaving 10 bases between them. The CDR3 length is 15 residues. Germline V gene lookup returns CDR1 SGHRS and CDR2 YFSETQ. The CDR3 DNA sequence: TGCGCCAGCAGCTTGGTGGGGCGGATTAATGAAAAACTGTTTTTT. Its protein product is CASSLVGRINEKLFF. Filled out from reference TRBV5-1 and TRBJ1-4, the complete variable domain reads KAGVTQTPRYLIKTRGQQVTLSCSPISGHRSVSWYQQTPGQGLQFLFEYFSETQRNKGNFPGRFSGRQFSNSRSEMNVSTLELGDSALYLCASSLVGRINEKLFFGSGTQLSVL.

This clone was counted only a few times. The chain employs TRBV30 and TRBJ1-5, with D perhaps TRBD1 (5 bases). Germline V gives CDR1 GTSNPN, CDR2 SVGIG (reference sequence). V was clipped by 2 bases and J by 4 bases, with 9 bases between them. The CDR3 is made up of 13 amino acids. For the CDR3, the DNA is TGTGCCTGGAGTCGAGACAGTAATCAGCCCCAGCATTTT. The encoded protein is CAWSRDSNQPQHF.

The rearrangement joins TRBV6-5 to TRBJ2-7; D is undetermined. The length of the CDR3 is 13 residues. The germline V gene encodes CDR1 MNHEY and CDR2 SVGAGI. Trimming took off 0 bases at V and 3 bases at J, with 6 bases between the two ends. This CDR3 is CASSYSGYYEQYF. CDR3 DNA: TGTGCCAGCAGTTACTCGGGATACTACGAGCAGTACTTC.

This rearrangement joins TRBV10-1 to TRBJ2-7; TRBD1 agrees at 7 bases. CDR1 and CDR2 (germline): WNHNN, SYGVQD (reference sequence). V gave up 5 bases and J gave up 2 bases; unmatched junction bases: 6. The CDR3 length is 14 residues. The CDR3 loop reads CASSNDRATYEQYF. The CDR3, as DNA: TGCGCCAGCAGTAACGACAGGGCAACCTACGAGCAGTACTTC.

The V and J genes are TRBV11-2 and TRBJ2-7; D remains unclear. Per the germline V gene, CDR1 is SGHAT and CDR2 is FQNNGV. This CDR3 spans 12 amino acids. V was clipped by 0 bases and J by 5 bases, with 5 bases between them. CDR3 DNA sequence: TGTGCCAGCAGCTTAGATACTCACGAGCAGTACTTC. The encoded protein is CASSLDTHEQYF.

The chain carries TRBV6-1 and TRBJ1-1, with 7 bases identical to TRBD1. The J segment lost 1 base and the V segment lost 9 bases, leaving 5 bases of the junction unmatched. Germline V gene lookup returns CDR1 MNHNS and CDR2 SASEGT. The CDR3 spans 13 residues. CDR3 sequence: CASHRGRNTEAFF. Here the CDR3 DNA reads TGTGCCAGTCACAGGGGCAGGAACACTGAAGCTTTCTTT.

This chain joins TRBV7-9 and TRBJ2-7; TRBD1 is a possible D gene (6 bases). The CDR3 spans 14 residues. CDR1 and CDR2 (germline): SEHNR, FQNEAQ (reference sequence). V lost 2 bases, J lost 2 bases, and 10 bases lay in between. CDR3 DNA sequence: TGTGCCAGCAGCTTATTGGGGGCCGCCTACGAGCAGTACTTC. Its translation is CASSLLGAAYEQYF.

This clone has only one observation. This rearrangement joins TRBV18 to TRBJ1-3; 8 bases agree with TRBD1. J gave up 9 bases and V 4 bases, and 5 bases lay outside the gene matches. The CDR3 runs 13 residues. Germline V lookup: CDR1 KGHSH, CDR2 LQKENI. The CDR3: CASSLGTGGTIYF. The DNA of the CDR3 is TGTGCCAGCTCACTTGGGACAGGCGGCACCATATATTTT.

The genes are TRBV4-3 and TRBJ2-7, with TRBD2 matching over 7 bases. The CDR3 covers 15 residues. Per germline, CDR1 LGHNA and CDR2 YSLEER. V lost 1 base and J lost 9; bases outside the gene matches: 12. The CDR3 sequence: CASSQATIGGERQYF. In nucleotides, the CDR3 is TGCGCCAGCAGCCAAGCGACAATTGGGGGGGAGAGGCAGTACTTC.

This chain connects TRBV7-8 to TRBJ1-2; 7 nucleotides agree with TRBD1. The CDR3 has 14 residues. V was clipped by 5 bases and J by 0 bases; unmatched bases: 3. In germline, CDR1 is SGHVS, CDR2 FQNEAQ. In nucleotides, the CDR3 is TGTGCCAGCAGCCAGACAGGGACTAACTATGGCTACACCTTC. It specifies CASSQTGTNYGYTF.

The chain joins TRBV5-4 to TRBJ1-6; perhaps TRBD1 as D (5 bases). The CDR3 covers 14 residues. Trimming took off 2 bases at V and 4 bases at J, with 7 bases between the two ends. Germline V gene lookup returns CDR1 SGHNT and CDR2 YYREEE (reference sequence). CDR3 sequence: CASSFQGYNSPLHF. The DNA for the CDR3 is TGTGCCAGCAGCTTTCAGGGTTATAATTCACCCCTCCACTTT.

The rearrangement links TRBV18 to TRBJ2-6; 7 nucleotides align to TRBD2. V dropped 0 bases and J dropped 1; count of bases not matched to a gene: 6. CDR1 and CDR2 (germline): KGHSH, LQKENI. The CDR3 consists of 18 residues. Here the CDR3 DNA reads TGTGCCAGCTCACCACCGGGGGGGTTCGAGTCTGGGGCCAACGTCCTGACTTTC. This translates into CASSPPGGFESGANVLTF.